Included here is one TCR beta chain sequence, with context. Its antigen is undetermined. 60 Vbeta and 13 Jbeta primers were used in PCR. TCRdb keeps only in-frame clones here, not all; method: immunoSEQ multiplex PCR. Of over 150,000 clones listed, over 70% are singletons. This sample is drawn from a study of cytomegalovirus exposure and HLA in healthy donors. Study at large: From HLA-typed donors, an early data release held approximately 85 million unique TCRs. General study results and limits: In a later analysis, TCR beta V- and J-gene trimming was associated with a missense DCLRE1C variant. TCR association rates varied by HLA locus in a later analysis, with DRB1 highest and HLA-C lowest. Apart from CMV serostatus, no immune exposure information was available.

V shed 5 bases, J shed 2 bases, and the junction held 12 bases outside the gene matches. CDR3 size: 16 residues. Germline V CDR1 and CDR2: SQVTM, ANQGSEA. The TCR originated in a male donor in good health and CMV-seropositive. The source material was PBMCs. The chain combines TRBV29-1 with TRBJ2-7; 10 nucleotides match TRBD1. This CDR3 is CSVMLGQGRATYEQYF. DNA of the CDR3: TGCAGCGTTATGTTGGGACAGGGGAGGGCCACCTACGAGCAGTACTTC.